One sample yielded the 30 T cell receptor beta chains listed below, sequenced in a study of control samples from healthy donors and cancer patients. The protocol was immunoSEQ multiplex PCR, while the TCRdb copy is restricted to in-frame clones and leaves out a portion. The sample contains about 80,000 clones, more than 65% of which appear only once. The sequencing sample was made of PBMCs. These receptors were obtained from a man aged 55 to 70 with head and neck cancer.

This chain links TRBV5-1 with TRBJ2-6, with no clear D. The CDR3 extends over 16 amino acids. Germline V CDR1 and CDR2: SGHRS, YFSETQ. V lost 1 base and J 2 bases, leaving 10 bases between the germline ends. The CDR3 reads CASSLSGGTGANVLTF. The CDR3 DNA reads TGCGCCAGCAGCTTGTCGGGTGGTACTGGGGCCAACGTCCTGACTTTC. The full variable domain, its missing parts supplied by reference TRBV5-1 and TRBJ2-6, is KAGVTQTPRYLIKTRGQQVTLSCSPISGHRSVSWYQQTPGQGLQFLFEYFSETQRNKGNFPGRFSGRQFSNSRSEMNVSTLELGDSALYLCASSLSGGTGANVLTFGAGSRLTVL.

The chain recombines TRBV28 with TRBJ1-2; 7 positions agree with TRBD1. CDR1 and CDR2 (germline): MDHEN, SYDVKM. The CDR3 runs to 13 residues. V was clipped by 2 bases and J by 7 bases; unmatched bases: 4. Here the CDR3 reads CASSLEGAGGYTF. The CDR3 region has the DNA TGTGCCAGCAGTTTAGAGGGGGCGGGTGGCTACACCTTC.

J is TRBJ2-7 and V is TRBV27; D gene unclear. Between the trimmed V and J ends, which lost 3 bases and 5 bases, there was a span of 5 bases. CDR3 length: 11 amino acids. CDR1 and CDR2 from the germline V gene are MNHEY and SMNVEV (reference sequence). In DNA form, the CDR3 reads TGTGCCAGCAGTTTTCGAGACGAGCAGTACTTC. It specifies CASSFRDEQYF.

The chain recombines TRBV6-6 with TRBJ1-5; a possible D gene is TRBD1 (6 bases). CDR3 size: 14 residues. Germline CDR1 is MNHNY and CDR2 is SVGAGI (reference sequence). V lost 5 bases to trimming and J lost 9 bases, with 17 bases between them. The CDR3 region has the DNA TGTGCCAGCAGTCAATCCCCGGACAGTCCGCCCCAGCATTTT. This translates into CASSQSPDSPPQHF.

For this clone: Germline and junction disagree at one end, which may indicate a read error. This rearrangement joins TRBV20-1 to TRBJ2-1; D unclear. CDR3 length equals 11 residues. CDR1 and CDR2 (germline): DFQATT, SNEGSKA (reference sequence). The CDR3 sequence is CSAREYTEQFF. In DNA form, the CDR3 reads TGCAGTGCTAGGGAATACACTGAGCAGTTCTTC.

The chain couples TRBV10-3 to TRBJ2-7, with D maybe TRBD1 (5 bases). The CDR3 loop spans 15 amino acids. The V end lost 5 bases, the J end lost 5 bases, and 19 bases lay between the germline ends. Germline V lookup: CDR1 ENHRY, CDR2 SYGVKD. The CDR3 DNA reads as TGTGCCATCAGTTCTTCTTTGGGTGGGGCAAACGAGCAGTACTTC. Translating gives CAISSSLGGANEQYF.

This chain links TRBV5-4 with TRBJ2-3; D is unclear. This CDR3 has 15 amino acids. The V gene lost 9 bases and the J gene lost 1 base, with 18 bases spanning the gap. Germline CDR1 SGHNT, CDR2 YYREEE (reference sequence). CDR3 in DNA: TGTGCCATGCACATAAGGTCCGGCGGCACAGATACGCAGTATTTT. It encodes CAMHIRSGGTDTQYF. Full variable domain (rest looked up from reference TRBV5-4 and TRBJ2-3): ETGVTQSPTHLIKTRGQQVTLRCSSQSGHNTVSWYQQALGQGPQFIFQYYREEENGRGNFPPRFSGLQFPNYSSELNVNALELDDSALYLCAMHIRSGGTDTQYFGPGTRLTVL.

The chain uses TRBV10-2 and TRBJ2-1, with 11 bases aligning to TRBD1. The CDR3 spans 15 residues. Trimming removed 6 bases from V and 7 bases from J; junction bases left unmatched: 8. The V gene's germline CDR1 is WSHSY and CDR2 SAAADI. As DNA, the CDR3 is TGCGCCAGCAGCTCCGGGACAGGGGGGAGAAATGAGCAGTTCTTC. Its protein is CASSSGTGGRNEQFF.

This chain joins TRBV28 and TRBJ1-6, with D unresolved. The V and J ends lost 6 bases and 0 bases respectively, with 15 bases between them. The CDR3 has 17 residues. Germline V lookup: CDR1 MDHEN, CDR2 SYDVKM. CDR3 protein: CASSSRGRGSYNSPLHF. The DNA of the CDR3 is TGTGCCAGCAGCTCTCGGGGTCGAGGCTCCTATAATTCACCCCTCCACTTT.

V usage is TRBV7-9 and J usage is TRBJ1-1; 7 nucleotides align to TRBD1. The CDR3 spans 16 residues. In germline, CDR1 is SEHNR, CDR2 FQNEAQ (reference sequence). Trimming at V came to 5 bases and at J to 0 bases, leaving 9 bases not matched to a gene. CDR3 in amino acids: CASSGRGQPLNTEAFF. DNA of the CDR3: TGTGCCAGCAGCGGACGGGGACAGCCACTGAACACTGAAGCTTTCTTT.

The rearrangement joins TRBV19 to TRBJ1-5; D call uncertain. Trimming took off 3 bases at V and 0 bases at J, with 9 bases between the two ends. CDR3 length: 15 residues. Germline lookup yields CDR1 LNHDA and CDR2 SQIVND (reference sequence). The CDR3, as DNA: TGTGCCAGTAGTATTGGCACGTATAGCAATCAGCCCCAGCATTTT. It is translated as CASSIGTYSNQPQHF.

The genes are TRBV2 and TRBJ2-4; D is ambiguous. Germline V gene lookup returns CDR1 SNHLY and CDR2 FYNNEI. The CDR3 extends over 15 amino acids. V was clipped by 7 bases and J by 0 bases, with 13 bases between them. This CDR3 reads CASIPGRLAKNIQYF. Written as DNA, the CDR3 is TGTGCCAGCATCCCAGGACGCCTAGCCAAAAACATTCAGTACTTC.

The rearrangement uses TRBV6-5 and TRBJ1-1; TRBD1 matches at 7 bases. The CDR3 is 11 amino acids. CDR1 and CDR2 (germline): MNHEY, SVGAGI. The V gene end was trimmed by 6 bases and the J gene end by 6 bases; junction bases not matched to a gene: 1. CDR3 coding DNA: TGTGCCAGCAGGGGGACAGCTGAAGCTTTCTTT. This sequence encodes CASRGTAEAFF.

This clone was found once. The CDR3 DNA sequence: TGTGCCATCAGTGGGGACGCCAATCAGCCCCAGCATTTT. Translated: CAISGDANQPQHF. V and J are TRBV10-3 and TRBJ1-5, with D tentatively TRBD1 (5 bases). Trimming removed 4 bases from V and 3 bases from J, with 7 bases in between. Looked up from germline, CDR1 is ENHRY and CDR2 is SYGVKD. CDR3 size: 13 residues.

The V call is TRBV28, the J call TRBJ1-3, with no clear D. There are 14 residues in the CDR3. Trimming left V 7 bases short and J 0 bases short, with 10 bases between. Germline CDR1 MDHEN, CDR2 SYDVKM. The CDR3 coding sequence is TGTGCCAGCACCCAAGGAGGCTCTGGAAACACCATATATTTT. Protein product: CASTQGGSGNTIYF.

This chain uses TRBV7-9 with TRBJ1-1; no reliable D call. The germline V gene encodes CDR1 SEHNR and CDR2 FQNEAQ (reference sequence). The CDR3 sequence is 15 residues long. Trimming took off 6 bases at V and 1 base at J, with 15 bases between the two ends. The DNA of the CDR3 is TGTGCCAGCAGTTTTGCCCTCGCAGAGAACACTGAAGCTTTCTTT. Amino acids: CASSFALAENTEAFF.

This clone has just one count. This rearrangement joins TRBV5-1 to TRBJ1-5; D ambiguous. The CDR3 is 15 amino acids. V was shortened by 4 bases and J by 7 bases, with 18 bases between the two germline ends. Germline V gene sequence: CDR1 SGHRS, CDR2 YFSETQ. For the CDR3, the DNA is TGCGCCAGCAGCCCGGAACCCGGCGGGTTACAGCCCCAGCATTTT. Translation gives CASSPEPGGLQPQHF.

The chain uses TRBV14 and TRBJ2-7; 8 bases agree with TRBD1. The CDR3 runs to 13 residues. CDR1 is SGHDN and CDR2 is FVKESK in the germline V gene. The ends lost 6 bases at V and 3 bases at J; junction bases unmatched: 4. CDR3 DNA: TGTGCCAGCAGTACCGGACAGGGCTACGAGCAGTACTTC. Protein product: CASSTGQGYEQYF. Full variable domain (outside the CDR3, taken from reference TRBV14 and TRBJ2-7): EAGVTQFPSHSVIEKGQTVTLRCDPISGHDNLYWYRRVMGKEIKFLLHFVKESKQDESGMPNNRFLAERTGGTYSTLKVQPAELEDSGVYFCASSTGQGYEQYFGPGTRLTVT.

This chain uses TRBV4-2 with TRBJ2-3; either TRBD1 or TRBD2 may fit D (6 bases each). This CDR3 comprises 13 residues. V lost 6 bases to trimming and J lost 8 bases, with 15 bases between them. CDR1 is LGHNA and CDR2 is YNFKEQ in the germline V gene. The CDR3 DNA sequence: TGTGCCAGCAGGGGGCGTGAGGGGGGTACGCAGTATTTT. It yields the protein CASRGREGGTQYF.

The gene calls are TRBV15 and TRBJ1-3; possibly TRBD1 for D (5 bases). Between the trimmed V and J ends, which lost 1 base and 0 bases, there was a span of 10 bases. The CDR3 has 16 residues. The germline V gene encodes CDR1 LNHNV and CDR2 YYDKDF (reference sequence). CDR3 residues: CATSRGVGTSGNTIYF. The CDR3 nucleotides read TGTGCCACCAGCAGAGGGGTAGGGACCTCTGGAAACACCATATATTTT.

The rearrangement joins TRBV5-5 to TRBJ2-1; no firm D call. Trimming removed 2 bases at V and 3 bases at J, with 6 bases between. Germline lookup yields CDR1 SGHKS and CDR2 YYEKEE (reference sequence). This CDR3 has 13 residues. Here the CDR3 reads CASSFRIYNEQFF. CDR3 DNA: TGTGCCAGCAGCTTCAGGATCTACAATGAGCAGTTCTTC.

This clone appeared once. This chain links TRBV5-1 with TRBJ2-5, with a tentative D call TRBD2 (6 bases). This CDR3 has 14 amino acids. From germline, CDR1 is SGHRS and CDR2 YFSETQ. The V and J ends lost 4 bases and 5 bases respectively, with 15 bases between them. CDR3 residues: CASSPSASVETQYF. For the CDR3, the DNA is TGCGCCAGCAGCCCTTCGGCTAGCGTGGAGACCCAGTACTTC.

This clone has a handful of counts. The chain carries TRBV14 and TRBJ1-2, with D unclear. Trimming took off 0 bases at V and 7 bases at J, with 21 bases between the two ends. This CDR3 region has 17 residues. The germline gives CDR1 SGHDN, CDR2 FVKESK. Here the CDR3 reads CASSQDPLGLRSFGYTF. DNA of the CDR3: TGTGCCAGCAGCCAAGACCCCCTGGGCCTCCGTTCTTTTGGCTACACCTTC. The whole variable domain, remainder taken from reference TRBV14 and TRBJ1-2, is EAGVTQFPSHSVIEKGQTVTLRCDPISGHDNLYWYRRVMGKEIKFLLHFVKESKQDESGMPNNRFLAERTGGTYSTLKVQPAELEDSGVYFCASSQDPLGLRSFGYTFGSGTRLTVV.

The CDR3 sequence is CAWSPLTMNTEAFF. The CDR3 DNA follows: TGTGCCTGGAGCCCCCTGACCATGAACACTGAAGCTTTCTTT. The rearrangement uses TRBV30 and TRBJ1-1, with D hard to call. Trimming removed 3 bases at V and 0 bases at J, with 11 bases between. The CDR3 is made up of 14 amino acids. Germline V gene sequence: CDR1 GTSNPN, CDR2 SVGIG (reference sequence).

The chain recombines TRBV29-1 with TRBJ1-2; 7 bases map to TRBD1. The CDR3 runs 14 residues. The trim removed 6 bases at V and 0 bases at J, leaving 7 bases unmatched. The germline V gene has CDR1 SQVTM and CDR2 ANQGSEA. CDR3 nucleotide sequence: TGCAGCGTCCAGTCGACAGGGTCTAACTATGGCTACACCTTC. Residues: CSVQSTGSNYGYTF.

V and J are TRBV19 and TRBJ1-5, with D unresolved. Germline assignment: CDR1 LNHDA and CDR2 SQIVND (reference sequence). The CDR3 has 14 residues. Deletions cut 5 bases from V and 3 bases from J, with 11 bases between. The CDR3 DNA follows: TGTGCCAGTAGTCCCTGGACTGCCAATCAGCCCCAGCATTTT. Its translation is CASSPWTANQPQHF.

V gene TRBV7-9 combines with J gene TRBJ1-3; D gene ambiguous. CDR3 length equals 15 residues. The V and J ends lost 5 bases and 0 bases respectively, with 11 bases between them. Germline assignment: CDR1 SEHNR and CDR2 FQNEAQ (reference sequence). The CDR3: CASSPEIGSGNTIYF. The DNA of the CDR3 is TGTGCCAGCAGCCCCGAGATTGGCTCTGGAAACACCATATATTTT.

The chain joins TRBV13 to TRBJ1-6, with D unclear. Germline V gives CDR1 PRHDT, CDR2 FYEKMQ (reference sequence). Trimming took 1 base from V and 7 from J, leaving 5 bases between them. There are 13 residues in the CDR3. In DNA form, the CDR3 reads TGTGCCAGCAGCTTAGAAAGCAATTCACCCCTCCACTTT. It specifies CASSLESNSPLHF.

This clone was observed a few times. This chain joins TRBV4-1 and TRBJ2-7; D call uncertain. V was shortened by 1 base and J by 9 bases, with 10 bases between the two germline ends. This CDR3 contains 12 residues. In germline, CDR1 is MGHRA, CDR2 YSYEKL. Here the CDR3 DNA reads TGCGCCAGCAGCCAAGGACCCCACCCGCAGTACTTC. It encodes CASSQGPHPQYF.

The chain recombines TRBV5-1 with TRBJ2-6; TRBD2 matches 7 bases. Trimming took 6 bases from V and 0 from J; bases not matched to a gene: 6. CDR3 size: 16 residues. Germline CDR1 and CDR2: SGHRS and YFSETQ. In DNA form, the CDR3 reads TGCGCCAGCACAAAACTAGCGAACTCTGGGGCCAACGTCCTGACTTTC. Its protein product is CASTKLANSGANVLTF.